Each of the 25 T cell receptor beta chains below was sequenced from the same sample in a study of naive and memory T cell subsets. Two oligonucleotides, mixed equimolar, formed the beta constant-region primer covering TRBC1 and TRBC2. Ligated cDNA was amplified by four rounds of PCR with nested alpha and beta constant-region primers and SP2. TCRdb re-called the UMI-ligation and nested PCR reads with MiXCR, one entry per CDR3 protein. The sample comprises 95,000 to 150,000 distinct CDR3 sequences, 36% of which are singletons, and roughly 0.9% rests with the top ten. Specimen: central memory CD4+ T cells from blood. All receptors come from a human donor in good health.

This clonotype was seen only a few times. The chain combines TRBV6-5 with TRBJ2-5, with D uncertain. The V gene's germline CDR1 is MNHEY and CDR2 SVGAGI. The CDR3 contains 14 residues. V was shortened by 0 bases and J by 1 base, with 6 bases between the two germline ends. The CDR3 DNA sequence: TGTGCCAGCAGTTACTCTGGGCTCCAAGAGACCCAGTACTTC. Its translation: CASSYSGLQETQYF.

J is TRBJ2-1 and V is TRBV6-1, with 10 bases lining up with TRBD1. The length of the CDR3 is 15 residues. V dropped 7 bases and J dropped 0; count of bases not matched to a gene: 3. Germline values: CDR1 MNHNS, CDR2 SASEGT. The CDR3 loop reads CASIRDRGSYNEQFF. The CDR3 DNA sequence: TGTGCCAGCATAAGGGACAGGGGCTCCTACAATGAGCAGTTCTTC.

This chain connects TRBV6-6 to TRBJ2-1; the D gene is possibly TRBD1 (6 bases). Trimming cost V 4 bases and J 5 bases, with 18 bases left between them. There are 16 residues in the CDR3. The germline V gene has CDR1 MNHNY and CDR2 SVGAGI (reference sequence). CDR3 residues: CASSLGARAKDNEQFF. The CDR3 DNA reads TGTGCCAGCAGTTTGGGGGCCCGGGCCAAAGACAATGAGCAGTTCTTC.

CDR3 residues: CASSHSAGGSNEQFF. CDR3 bases: TGTGCCAGCAGCCATTCCGCGGGAGGCTCAAATGAGCAGTTCTTC. V and J are TRBV3-1 and TRBJ2-1; 8 bases are a match to TRBD2. Germline CDR1 LGHDT, CDR2 YNNKEL (reference sequence). The CDR3 sequence is 15 residues long. The V gene end was trimmed by 3 bases and the J gene end by 7 bases; junction bases not matched to a gene: 8.

The chain recombines TRBV7-6 with TRBJ2-4, with D tentatively TRBD1 or TRBD2 (6 bases each). The CDR3 covers 16 residues. Per germline, CDR1 SGHVS and CDR2 FNYEAQ. The V gene lost 1 base and the J gene lost 0 bases, with 10 bases spanning the gap. The DNA of the CDR3 is TGTGCCAGCAGCTTAGGAAGGGGGGTAGCCAAAAACATTCAGTACTTC. It codes for CASSLGRGVAKNIQYF.

The gene calls are TRBV28 and TRBJ1-5; 7 bases match TRBD1. The CDR3 consists of 12 residues. Germline V gene sequence: CDR1 MDHEN, CDR2 SYDVKM. The V and J ends lost 8 bases and 7 bases, in that order; junction bases with no gene match: 5. The CDR3 coding sequence is TGTGCCAGCTGGCAGGGGGTCCAGCCCCAGCATTTT. This sequence encodes CASWQGVQPQHF.

There are a few counts of this clonotype. The rearrangement uses TRBV10-1 and TRBJ2-2; D remains ambiguous. From germline, CDR1 is WNHNN and CDR2 SYGVQD (reference sequence). The CDR3 has 15 amino acids. V was clipped by 3 bases and J by 5 bases, with 13 bases between them. The CDR3, as DNA: TGCGCCAGCAGTGATTCGGCAGGATGGACCGGGGAGCTGTTTTTT. The encoded protein is CASSDSAGWTGELFF.

This rearrangement joins TRBV9 to TRBJ2-6; the D gene is possibly TRBD2 (6 bases). V was shortened by 4 bases and J by 3 bases, with 23 bases between the two germline ends. Per germline, CDR1 SGDLS and CDR2 YYNGEE. This CDR3 is 19 amino acids long. The CDR3 nucleotides are TGTGCCAGCAGCCCGGTTCCGGGGGTCAGGGAGGTTGGGGCCAACGTCCTGACTTTC. It codes for CASSPVPGVREVGANVLTF.

This clonotype was detected a few times. The chain couples TRBV5-1 to TRBJ1-1; TRBD1 matches 7 bases. V lost 3 bases to trimming and J lost 1 base; unmatched junction nucleotides: 6. CDR3 size: 15 residues. CDR1 and CDR2 from the germline V gene are SGHRS and YFSETQ. CDR3 region: CASSSRGQQNTEAFF. CDR3 DNA sequence: TGCGCCAGCAGCTCGAGGGGACAGCAGAACACTGAAGCTTTCTTT. The full variable domain, with the rest looked up from reference TRBV5-1 and TRBJ1-1, is KAGVTQTPRYLIKTRGQQVTLSCSPISGHRSVSWYQQTPGQGLQFLFEYFSETQRNKGNFPGRFSGRQFSNSRSEMNVSTLELGDSALYLCASSSRGQQNTEAFFGQGTRLTVV.

The chain carries TRBV19 and TRBJ2-1, with a possible D match to TRBD2 (6 bases). The ends were cut back, 2 bases at V and 7 bases at J, with 12 bases in the middle. The CDR3 sequence is 14 residues long. Germline CDR1 is LNHDA and CDR2 is SQIVND (reference sequence). CDR3 coding DNA: TGTGCCAGTAGTATACGCGGGAAAGGAAATGAGCAGTTCTTC. Protein: CASSIRGKGNEQFF. Complete variable domain (other parts from reference TRBV19 and TRBJ2-1): DGGITQSPKYLFRKEGQNVTLSCEQNLNHDAMYWYRQDPGQGLRLIYYSQIVNDFQKGDIAEGYSVSREKKESFPLTVTSAQKNPTAFYLCASSIRGKGNEQFFGPGTRLTVL.

The DNA of the CDR3 is TGTGCCAGCAGCCTCGGCCAAGCGGGGACTGAAGCTTTCTTT. Protein: CASSLGQAGTEAFF. The J gene is TRBJ1-1, the V gene TRBV3-1, with D unresolved. This CDR3 spans 14 amino acids. Trimming took 4 bases from V and 5 from J, leaving 14 bases between them. Germline V gives CDR1 LGHDT, CDR2 YNNKEL (reference sequence).

This chain links TRBV28 with TRBJ1-4; D uncertain. Germline CDR1 MDHEN, CDR2 SYDVKM. V lost 2 bases to trimming and J lost 4 bases, with 17 bases between them. The CDR3 has 17 amino acids. The CDR3, as DNA: TGTGCCAGCAGTTTAACCCCGCGAAAGACGATTAATGAAAAACTGTTTTTT. It specifies CASSLTPRKTINEKLFF.

This clonotype has more than one count but fewer than ten. The chain has TRBV2 and TRBJ2-1, with 10 nucleotides matching TRBD2. J gave up 8 bases and V 2 bases, and 12 bases lay outside the gene matches. The V gene's germline CDR1 is SNHLY and CDR2 FYNNEI. The CDR3 covers 17 residues. CDR3 in amino acids: CASSESLAGPRWDEQFF. The CDR3 nucleotides read TGTGCCAGCAGTGAATCACTAGCGGGACCGAGGTGGGATGAGCAGTTCTTC.

The chain uses TRBV7-9 and TRBJ1-1; D is possibly TRBD1 (6 bases). The length of the CDR3 is 15 residues. Looked up from germline, CDR1 is SEHNR and CDR2 is FQNEAQ (reference sequence). Trimming left V 8 bases short and J 0 bases short, with 16 bases between. The CDR3 region is CASRSRGLLNTEAFF. The CDR3 DNA sequence: TGTGCCAGCCGGAGCCGGGGGCTTTTGAACACTGAAGCTTTCTTT. Combining the CDR3 with reference TRBV7-9 and TRBJ1-1 gives the whole variable domain DTGVSQNPRHKITKRGQNVTFRCDPISEHNRLYWYRQTLGQGPEFLTYFQNEAQLEKSRLLSDRFSAERPKGSFSTLEIQRTEQGDSAMYLCASRSRGLLNTEAFFGQGTRLTVV.

V usage is TRBV5-1 and J usage is TRBJ2-1; 7 bases line up with TRBD2. Germline CDR1 is SGHRS and CDR2 is YFSETQ. The CDR3 loop spans 16 amino acids. V lost 3 bases and J lost 5; bases outside the gene matches: 11. CDR3 coding DNA: TGCGCCAGCAGCTGGGTACGCGGGAGCTTCCACAATGAGCAGTTCTTC. It yields the protein CASSWVRGSFHNEQFF.

The chain recombines TRBV5-1 with TRBJ1-5; D is undetermined. CDR3 size: 12 residues. V gave up 2 bases and J gave up 9 bases, with 9 bases separating them. Germline V gene lookup returns CDR1 SGHRS and CDR2 YFSETQ. In nucleotides, the CDR3 is TGCGCCAGCAGCTTAGGCAATGGGCCCCAGCATTTT. Its protein is CASSLGNGPQHF.

This clonotype was counted between two and nine times. This chain's CDR3 is CASRRGIGVTQYF. The CDR3 DNA reads TGTGCCAGCAGACGGGGGATCGGGGTTACGCAGTATTTT. The V call is TRBV12-3 or TRBV12-4, the J call TRBJ2-3; weak D call: TRBD2 (6 bases). This CDR3 contains 13 residues. V lost 6 bases to trimming and J lost 8 bases, with 15 bases between them.

The chain carries TRBV6-2 or TRBV6-3 and TRBJ1-1; the D is unclear. Germline V CDR1 and CDR2: MNHEY, SVGEGT. V gave up 0 bases and J gave up 5 bases, with 10 bases separating them. The CDR3 covers 14 residues. The CDR3 DNA is TGTGCCAGCAGTTACTCCATAATGGGTACTGAAGCTTTCTTT. It yields the protein CASSYSIMGTEAFF.

This chain links TRBV27 with TRBJ2-3, with 7 bases that match TRBD2. There are 16 residues in the CDR3. Germline CDR1 is MNHEY and CDR2 is SMNVEV (reference sequence). V shed 7 bases and J 3 bases; nucleotides not matched to a gene: 13. The DNA for the CDR3 is TGTGCCAGCATAAAACTCAGCGGGATAGGAACAGATACGCAGTATTTT. Translating it yields CASIKLSGIGTDTQYF.

This clonotype was detected many times. The rearrangement uses TRBV5-6 and TRBJ2-3, with D tentatively TRBD2 (5 bases). The CDR3 has 14 residues. Germline V lookup: CDR1 SGHDT, CDR2 YYEEEE. Trimming left V 4 bases short and J 9 bases short, with 18 bases between. The CDR3 spells CASSPDPLTGTQYF. The CDR3 DNA reads as TGTGCCAGCAGCCCGGATCCCTTAACGGGGACGCAGTATTTT.

The rearrangement links TRBV6-6 to TRBJ1-5, with D possibly being TRBD1 (6 bases). The V end was cut by 8 bases, the J end by 4 bases, with 12 bases between. In germline, CDR1 is MNHNY, CDR2 SVGAGI (reference sequence). CDR3 size: 13 residues. Here the CDR3 DNA reads TGTGCCAGCCTAAAGGGGGGGAATCAGCCCCAGCATTTT. It is translated as CASLKGGNQPQHF.

This chain joins TRBV28 and TRBJ2-1; 9 positions agree with TRBD2. V dropped 8 bases and J dropped 4; count of bases not matched to a gene: 6. CDR3 length: 14 amino acids. Germline V gives CDR1 MDHEN, CDR2 SYDVKM. CDR3 sequence: CASLSGGQYNEQFF. The DNA of the CDR3 is TGTGCCAGCCTTAGCGGGGGACAATACAATGAGCAGTTCTTC.

The chain joins TRBV24-1 to TRBJ2-1; a weak D match, TRBD1 (6 bases). The length of the CDR3 is 16 residues. V lost 2 bases, J lost 3 bases, and 13 bases lay in between. The germline CDR1 and CDR2 sequences are KGHDR and SFDVKD. CDR3 residues: CATSDSGAALYNEQFF. The CDR3 DNA reads as TGTGCCACCAGTGATTCAGGGGCCGCCCTCTACAATGAGCAGTTCTTC.

The V and J genes are TRBV6-5 and TRBJ1-5, with TRBD1 as a possible D gene (6 bases). Looked up from germline, CDR1 is MNHEY and CDR2 is SVGAGI. Deletions cut 6 bases from V and 0 bases from J, with 15 bases between. The CDR3 totals 16 residues. The CDR3 nucleotides are TGTGCCAGCAGGCCCGGGACACAGTATAGCAATCAGCCCCAGCATTTT. Its translation: CASRPGTQYSNQPQHF.

As regards this clonotype: A clone one base away is much larger, so this may be a read error. The chain combines TRBV28 with TRBJ1-3; TRBD1 matches at 7 bases. From germline, CDR1 is MDHEN and CDR2 SYDVKM. This CDR3 is built from 20 residues. The CDR3 sequence: CPSSPFYLRRGLSSGNTIYF. CDR3 DNA: TGTCCCAGCAGTCCCTTTTACCTGCGGAGGGGGCTAAGCTCTGGAAACACCATATATTTT.